The entry below gives a single T cell receptor (beta chain) sequence along with its context. Time point here: blood at routine non-recurrence follow-up after resection. With V trimmed by 0 bases and J by 2 bases, 5 bases remained unmatched. The CDR3 sequence is 16 residues long. Germline V gene lookup returns CDR1 SGHRS and CDR2 YFSETQ. TCR cDNA molecules each carried a unique molecular identifier. From the 5' RACE reads, TCRdb called clonotypes with MiXCR, one entry per CDR3 protein. The table lists 15,000 to 20,000 distinct CDR3 sequences, 5.5% to 7% of them singletons. This entry comes from a study of spatial heterogeneity in lung cancer.

J is TRBJ2-3 and V is TRBV5-1, with 8 bases matching TRBD2. The source material was PBMCs, sampled at follow-up. This clonotype originated in a male donor with early-stage non-small cell lung cancer. This CDR3 reads CASSLVATSATDTQYF. Written as DNA, the CDR3 is TGCGCCAGCAGCTTGGTGGCGACTAGCGCCACAGATACGCAGTATTTT.